A selection of T cell receptor beta chains follows, all from one sample in a study of a mutant IDH1 vaccine in newly diagnosed glioma. Their antigen targets remain unknown. TCRdb keeps only in-frame clones here, not all; method: immunoSEQ multiplex PCR. The data contain some 51,000 clones, roughly 78% of them singletons. Sequencing was performed on PBMCs, taken from a glioma patient whose treatment included an IDH1 peptide vaccine. These receptors came from a man in his fifties or sixties with glioma. Each CDR3 is given with its conserved first and last residue. Fields, in order: J gene, D gene, V gene, clone size, CDR3 length, CDR3 protein, CDR3 DNA. The D gene is left open where the match is weak. The size of a clone is reported for some rows only, either as once, few or many, or as a class for expanded clones.

J gene: TRBJ2-7
D gene: -
V gene: TRBV10-3
clone size: -
CDR3 length: 13
CDR3 protein: CVITEDGYYEQYF
CDR3 DNA: TGTGTCATCACCGAGGACGGTTACTACGAGCAGTACTTC

J gene: TRBJ2-3
D gene: -
V gene: TRBV5-4
clone size: -
CDR3 length: 14
CDR3 protein: CASSEGGKRDTQYF
CDR3 DNA: TGTGCCAGCAGCGAGGGCGGGAAAAGAGATACGCAGTATTTT

J gene: TRBJ2-1
D gene: TRBD1
V gene: TRBV29-1
clone size: -
CDR3 length: 15
CDR3 protein: CSAPLTGTGYNEQFF
CDR3 DNA: TGCAGCGCCCCCCTGACCGGGACAGGGTACAATGAGCAGTTCTTC

J gene: TRBJ1-1
D gene: -
V gene: TRBV7-9
clone size: -
CDR3 length: 14
CDR3 protein: CASSLQTGNTEAFF
CDR3 DNA: TGTGCCAGCAGCTTACAAACGGGGAACACTGAAGCTTTCTTT

J gene: TRBJ1-5
D gene: -
V gene: TRBV19
clone size: -
CDR3 length: 15
CDR3 protein: CASSALQGEAQPQHF
CDR3 DNA: TGTGCCAGTAGTGCCCTACAGGGTGAAGCTCAGCCCCAGCATTTT

J gene: TRBJ1-5
D gene: -
V gene: TRBV6-1
clone size: few
CDR3 length: 11
CDR3 protein: CASSEGQPQHF
CDR3 DNA: TGTGCCAGCAGTGAGGGACAGCCCCAGCATTTT

J gene: TRBJ2-7
D gene: -
V gene: TRBV7-9
clone size: once
CDR3 length: 12
CDR3 protein: CASSATAHEQYF
CDR3 DNA: TGTGCCAGCAGCGCCACGGCCCACGAGCAGTACTTC

J gene: TRBJ1-1
D gene: TRBD1
V gene: TRBV6-5
clone size: -
CDR3 length: 15
CDR3 protein: CASSWGQLMNTEAFF
CDR3 DNA: TGTGCCAGCAGTTGGGGACAGTTGATGAACACTGAAGCTTTCTTT

J gene: TRBJ2-1
D gene: -
V gene: TRBV29-1
clone size: -
CDR3 length: 12
CDR3 protein: CSVLDHVDEQFF
CDR3 DNA: TGCAGCGTTTTAGACCACGTAGATGAGCAGTTCTTC

J gene: TRBJ1-2
D gene: -
V gene: TRBV4-3
clone size: few
CDR3 length: 16
CDR3 protein: CASSQDFAFGNYGYTF
CDR3 DNA: TGCGCCAGCAGCCAAGATTTCGCGTTTGGAAACTATGGCTACACCTTC

J gene: TRBJ1-1
D gene: -
V gene: TRBV10-3
clone size: -
CDR3 length: 14
CDR3 protein: CAISGIQGGTEAFF
CDR3 DNA: TGTGCCATCAGTGGGATACAGGGAGGCACTGAAGCTTTCTTT

J gene: TRBJ2-3
D gene: -
V gene: TRBV7-2
clone size: few
CDR3 length: 12
CDR3 protein: CASSSSTDTQYF
CDR3 DNA: TGTGCCAGCAGCTCTAGCACAGATACGCAGTATTTT

J gene: TRBJ2-7
D gene: -
V gene: TRBV2
clone size: -
CDR3 length: 14
CDR3 protein: CASSSGSLSYEQYF
CDR3 DNA: TGTGCCAGCAGTTCAGGGAGTTTGTCCTACGAGCAGTACTTC

J gene: TRBJ2-3
D gene: -
V gene: TRBV2
clone size: -
CDR3 length: 14
CDR3 protein: CASSEVGTTDTQYF
CDR3 DNA: TGTGCCAGCAGTGAAGTTGGTACCACAGATACGCAGTATTTT

J gene: TRBJ2-1
D gene: -
V gene: TRBV27
clone size: -
CDR3 length: 13
CDR3 protein: CASSWADYNEQFF
CDR3 DNA: TGTGCCAGCAGTTGGGCAGACTACAATGAGCAGTTCTTC

J gene: TRBJ1-3
D gene: -
V gene: TRBV9
clone size: few
CDR3 length: 18
CDR3 protein: CASSVTGGLPTSGNTIYF
CDR3 DNA: TGTGCCAGCAGCGTTACCGGGGGACTACCCACCTCTGGAAACACCATATATTTT

J gene: TRBJ1-2
D gene: -
V gene: TRBV2
clone size: -
CDR3 length: 13
CDR3 protein: CASGGTRNYGYTF
CDR3 DNA: TGTGCCAGCGGGGGGACCAGGAACTATGGCTACACCTTC

J gene: TRBJ2-7
D gene: TRBD2
V gene: TRBV7-2
clone size: -
CDR3 length: 13
CDR3 protein: CASSSLAGREQYF
CDR3 DNA: TGTGCCAGCAGCTCCCTAGCGGGAAGGGAGCAGTACTTC

J gene: TRBJ2-1
D gene: -
V gene: TRBV2
clone size: -
CDR3 length: 15
CDR3 protein: CASISAGPPDNEQFF
CDR3 DNA: TGTGCCAGCATATCGGCGGGGCCGCCGGACAATGAGCAGTTCTTC

J gene: TRBJ2-1
D gene: -
V gene: TRBV4-1
clone size: -
CDR3 length: 17
CDR3 protein: CASSQVDLGVSYNEQFF
CDR3 DNA: TGCGCCAGCAGCCAAGTAGATCTGGGGGTATCCTACAATGAGCAGTTCTTC

J gene: TRBJ1-2
D gene: TRBD1
V gene: TRBV13
clone size: -
CDR3 length: 13
CDR3 protein: CASSGQGNEGYTF
CDR3 DNA: TGTGCCAGCAGCGGACAGGGGAACGAGGGCTACACCTTC

J gene: TRBJ1-6
D gene: -
V gene: TRBV5-6
clone size: -
CDR3 length: 17
CDR3 protein: CASSSRGHSSYNSPLHF
CDR3 DNA: TGTGCCAGCAGCTCTCGGGGGCATAGCTCCTATAATTCACCCCTCCACTTT

J gene: TRBJ2-4
D gene: -
V gene: TRBV6-5
clone size: once
CDR3 length: 13
CDR3 protein: CASSSPGPNIQYF
CDR3 DNA: TGTGCCAGCAGTTCGCCGGGACCAAACATTCAGTACTTC